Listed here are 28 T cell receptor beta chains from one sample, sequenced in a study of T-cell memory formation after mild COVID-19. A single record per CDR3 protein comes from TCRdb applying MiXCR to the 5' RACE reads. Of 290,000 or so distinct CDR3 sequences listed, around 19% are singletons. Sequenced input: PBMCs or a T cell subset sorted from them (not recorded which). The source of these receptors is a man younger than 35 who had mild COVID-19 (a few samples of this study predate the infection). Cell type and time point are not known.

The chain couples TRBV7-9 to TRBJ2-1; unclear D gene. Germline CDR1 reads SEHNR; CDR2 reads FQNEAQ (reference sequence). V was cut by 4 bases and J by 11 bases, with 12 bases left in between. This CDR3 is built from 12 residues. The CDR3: CASSSGPTKQFF. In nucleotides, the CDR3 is TGTGCCAGCAGCTCAGGCCCGACGAAGCAGTTCTTC.

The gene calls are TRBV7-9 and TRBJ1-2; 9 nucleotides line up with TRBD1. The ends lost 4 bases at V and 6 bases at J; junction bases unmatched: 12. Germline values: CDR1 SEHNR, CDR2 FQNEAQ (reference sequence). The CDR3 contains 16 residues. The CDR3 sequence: CASSSNRDREVHGYTF. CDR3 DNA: TGTGCCAGCAGCTCGAACCGGGACAGGGAGGTCCATGGCTACACCTTC. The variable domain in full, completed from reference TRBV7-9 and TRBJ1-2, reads DTGVSQNPRHKITKRGQNVTFRCDPISEHNRLYWYRQTLGQGPEFLTYFQNEAQLEKSRLLSDRFSAERPKGSFSTLEIQRTEQGDSAMYLCASSSNRDREVHGYTFGSGTRLTVV.

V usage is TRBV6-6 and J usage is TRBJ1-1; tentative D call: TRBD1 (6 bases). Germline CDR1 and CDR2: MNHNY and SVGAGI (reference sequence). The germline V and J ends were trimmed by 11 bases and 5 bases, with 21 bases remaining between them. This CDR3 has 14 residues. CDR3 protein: CAGGQGAWGTEAFF. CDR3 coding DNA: TGTGCCGGGGGGCAGGGTGCCTGGGGGACTGAAGCTTTCTTT.

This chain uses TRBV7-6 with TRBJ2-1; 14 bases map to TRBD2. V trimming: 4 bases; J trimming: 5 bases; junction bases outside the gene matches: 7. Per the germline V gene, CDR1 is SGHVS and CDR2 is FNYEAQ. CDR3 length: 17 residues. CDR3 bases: TGTGCCAGCAGCTCCAGACTAGCGGGGGGGCCCCACAATGAGCAGTTCTTC. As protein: CASSSRLAGGPHNEQFF.

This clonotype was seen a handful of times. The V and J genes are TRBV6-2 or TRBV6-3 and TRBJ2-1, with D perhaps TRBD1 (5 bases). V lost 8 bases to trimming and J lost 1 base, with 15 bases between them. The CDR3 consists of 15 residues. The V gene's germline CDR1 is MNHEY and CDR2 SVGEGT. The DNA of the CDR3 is TGTGCCAGCCGTAACCAGGGTACGTCCTACAATGAGCAGTTCTTC. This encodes CASRNQGTSYNEQFF.

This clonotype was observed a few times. In nucleotides, the CDR3 is TGTGCCAGCAGTACTAGCGGGGCGAACACCGGGGAGCTGTTTTTT. This sequence encodes CASSTSGANTGELFF. The rearrangement uses TRBV6-4 and TRBJ2-2; 10 bases match TRBD2. This CDR3 has 15 amino acids. Germline V lookup: CDR1 MRHNA, CDR2 SNTAGT. With 5 bases clipped from V and 0 bases from J, the junction kept 0 bases outside the gene matches.

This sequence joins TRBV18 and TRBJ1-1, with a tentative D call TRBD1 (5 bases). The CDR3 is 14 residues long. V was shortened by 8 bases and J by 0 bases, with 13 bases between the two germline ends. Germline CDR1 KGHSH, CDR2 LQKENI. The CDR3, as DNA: TGTGCCAGCACAACCAGGGCCATGAACACTGAAGCTTTCTTT. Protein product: CASTTRAMNTEAFF.

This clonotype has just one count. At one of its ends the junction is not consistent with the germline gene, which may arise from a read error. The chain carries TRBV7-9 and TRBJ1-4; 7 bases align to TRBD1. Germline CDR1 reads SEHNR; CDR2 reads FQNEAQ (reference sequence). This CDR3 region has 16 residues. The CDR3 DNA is TGCGCCAGCAGCTTCAGGGGGAGTGGGGTTGGTGAAAAACTGTTTTTT. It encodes CASSFRGSGVGEKLFF. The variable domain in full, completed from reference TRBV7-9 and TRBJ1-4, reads DTGVSQNPRHKITKRGQNVTFRCDPISEHNRLYWYRQTLGQGPEFLTYFQNEAQLEKSRLLSDRFSAERPKGSFSTLEIQRTEQGDSAMYLCASSFRGSGVGEKLFFGSGTQLSVL.

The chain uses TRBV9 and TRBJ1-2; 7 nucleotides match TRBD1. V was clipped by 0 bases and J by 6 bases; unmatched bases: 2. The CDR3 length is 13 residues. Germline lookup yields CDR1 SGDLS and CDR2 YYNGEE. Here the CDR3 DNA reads TGTGCCAGCAGCGTAGGTGGGACAGATGGCTACACCTTC. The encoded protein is CASSVGGTDGYTF.

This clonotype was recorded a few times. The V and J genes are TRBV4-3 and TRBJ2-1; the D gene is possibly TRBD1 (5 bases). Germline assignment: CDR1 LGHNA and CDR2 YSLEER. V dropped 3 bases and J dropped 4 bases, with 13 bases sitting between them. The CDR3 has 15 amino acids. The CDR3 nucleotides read TGCGCCAGCAGCCAGGTACGACAGACTTACAATGAGCAGTTCTTC. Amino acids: CASSQVRQTYNEQFF.

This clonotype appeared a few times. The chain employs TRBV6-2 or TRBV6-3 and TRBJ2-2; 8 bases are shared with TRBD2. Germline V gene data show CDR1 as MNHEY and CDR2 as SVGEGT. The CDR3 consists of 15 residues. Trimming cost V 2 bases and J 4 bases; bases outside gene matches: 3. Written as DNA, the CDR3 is TGTGCCAGCAGTTACGGCACTAGCGGCACCGGGGAGCTGTTTTTT. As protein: CASSYGTSGTGELFF.

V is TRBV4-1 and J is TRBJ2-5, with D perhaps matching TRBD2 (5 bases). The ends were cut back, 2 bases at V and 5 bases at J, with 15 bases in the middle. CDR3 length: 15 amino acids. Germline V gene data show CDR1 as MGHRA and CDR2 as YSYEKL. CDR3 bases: TGCGCCAGCAGCCAAACCGGAGGCAGCAGCGAGACCCAGTACTTC. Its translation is CASSQTGGSSETQYF.

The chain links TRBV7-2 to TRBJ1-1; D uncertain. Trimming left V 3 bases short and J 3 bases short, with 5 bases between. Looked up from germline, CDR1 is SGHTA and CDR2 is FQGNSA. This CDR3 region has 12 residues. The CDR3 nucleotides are TGTGCCAGCAGCTTTGTCGACACTGAAGCTTTCTTT. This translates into CASSFVDTEAFF.

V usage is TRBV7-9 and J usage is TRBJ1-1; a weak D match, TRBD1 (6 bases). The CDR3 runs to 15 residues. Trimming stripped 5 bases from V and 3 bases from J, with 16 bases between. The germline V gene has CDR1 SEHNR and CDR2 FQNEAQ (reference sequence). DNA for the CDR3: TGTGCCAGCAGCCCCGAGGGGGGGGCGGACACTGAAGCTTTCTTT. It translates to CASSPEGGADTEAFF.

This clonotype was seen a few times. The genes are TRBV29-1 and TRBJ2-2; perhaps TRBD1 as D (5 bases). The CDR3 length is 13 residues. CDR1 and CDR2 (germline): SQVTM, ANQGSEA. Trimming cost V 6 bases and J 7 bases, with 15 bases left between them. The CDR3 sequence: CSVSNDRDGELFF. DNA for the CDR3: TGCAGCGTCTCAAACGACAGAGACGGGGAGCTGTTTTTT.

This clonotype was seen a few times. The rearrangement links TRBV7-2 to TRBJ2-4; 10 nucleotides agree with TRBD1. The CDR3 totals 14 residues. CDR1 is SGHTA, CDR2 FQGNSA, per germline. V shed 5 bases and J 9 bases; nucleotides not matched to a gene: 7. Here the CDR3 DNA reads TGTGCCAGCAGCAGGCGGACAGGGGGTGGCATTCAGTACTTC. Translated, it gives CASSRRTGGGIQYF. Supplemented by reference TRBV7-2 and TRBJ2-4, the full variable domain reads GAGVSQSPSNKVTEKGKDVELRCDPISGHTALYWYRQSLGQGLEFLIYFQGNSAPDKSGLPSDRFSAERTGGSVSTLTIQRTQQEDSAVYLCASSRRTGGGIQYFGAGTRLSVL.

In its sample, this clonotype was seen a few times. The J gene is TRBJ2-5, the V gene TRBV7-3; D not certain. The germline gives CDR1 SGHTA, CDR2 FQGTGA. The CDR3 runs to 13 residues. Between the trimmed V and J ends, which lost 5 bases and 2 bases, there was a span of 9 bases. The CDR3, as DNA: TGTGCCAGCAGCAAAGATACACAAGAGACCCAGTACTTC. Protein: CASSKDTQETQYF.

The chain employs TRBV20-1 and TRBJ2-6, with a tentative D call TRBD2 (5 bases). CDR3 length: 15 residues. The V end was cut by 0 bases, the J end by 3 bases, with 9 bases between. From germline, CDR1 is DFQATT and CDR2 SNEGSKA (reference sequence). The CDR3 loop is CSARDSGIGANVLTF. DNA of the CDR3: TGCAGTGCTAGAGATTCGGGGATTGGGGCCAACGTCCTGACTTTC.

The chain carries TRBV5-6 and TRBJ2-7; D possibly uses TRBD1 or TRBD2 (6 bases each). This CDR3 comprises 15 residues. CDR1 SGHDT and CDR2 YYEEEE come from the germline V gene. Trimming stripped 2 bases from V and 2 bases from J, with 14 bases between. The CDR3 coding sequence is TGTGCCAGCAGCTTCCCGGGGGCGCGGACCTACGAGCAGTACGTC. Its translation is CASSFPGARTYEQYV.

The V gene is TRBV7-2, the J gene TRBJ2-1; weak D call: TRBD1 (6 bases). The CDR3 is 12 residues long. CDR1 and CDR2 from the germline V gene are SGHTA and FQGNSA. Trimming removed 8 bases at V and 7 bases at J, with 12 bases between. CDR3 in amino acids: CASGLTGNEQFF. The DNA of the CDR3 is TGTGCCAGCGGGTTAACAGGGAATGAGCAGTTCTTC. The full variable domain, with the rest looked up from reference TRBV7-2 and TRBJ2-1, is GAGVSQSPSNKVTEKGKDVELRCDPISGHTALYWYRQSLGQGLEFLIYFQGNSAPDKSGLPSDRFSAERTGGSVSTLTIQRTQQEDSAVYLCASGLTGNEQFFGPGTRLTVL.

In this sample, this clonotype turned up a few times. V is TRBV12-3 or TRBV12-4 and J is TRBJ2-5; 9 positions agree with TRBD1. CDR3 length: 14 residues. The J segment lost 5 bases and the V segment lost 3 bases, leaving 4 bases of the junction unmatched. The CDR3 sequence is CASSFTGGMETQYF. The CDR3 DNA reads TGTGCCAGCAGTTTTACAGGGGGCATGGAGACCCAGTACTTC.

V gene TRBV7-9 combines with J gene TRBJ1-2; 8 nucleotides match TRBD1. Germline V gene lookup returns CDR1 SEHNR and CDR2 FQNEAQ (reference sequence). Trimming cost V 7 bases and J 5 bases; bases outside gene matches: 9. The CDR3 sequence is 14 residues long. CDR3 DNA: TGTGCCAGCACCGCGGACAGGGCCAATTATGGCTACACCTTC. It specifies CASTADRANYGYTF.

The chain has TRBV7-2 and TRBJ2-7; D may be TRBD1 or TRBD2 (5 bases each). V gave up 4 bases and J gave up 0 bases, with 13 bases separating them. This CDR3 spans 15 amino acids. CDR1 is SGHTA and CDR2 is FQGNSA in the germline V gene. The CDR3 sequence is CASSYRDLSSYEQYF. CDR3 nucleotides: TGTGCCAGCAGCTACCGGGACCTGAGCTCCTACGAGCAGTACTTC.

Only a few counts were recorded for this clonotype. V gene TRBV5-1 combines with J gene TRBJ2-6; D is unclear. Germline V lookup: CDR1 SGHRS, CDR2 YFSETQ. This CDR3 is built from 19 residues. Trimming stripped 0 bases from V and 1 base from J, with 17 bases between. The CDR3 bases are TGCGCCAGCAGCTTGGCCTCGGCCGCTTCCACATCTGGGGCCAACGTCCTGACTTTC. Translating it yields CASSLASAASTSGANVLTF. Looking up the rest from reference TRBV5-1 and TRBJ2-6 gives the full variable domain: KAGVTQTPRYLIKTRGQQVTLSCSPISGHRSVSWYQQTPGQGLQFLFEYFSETQRNKGNFPGRFSGRQFSNSRSEMNVSTLELGDSALYLCASSLASAASTSGANVLTFGAGSRLTVL.

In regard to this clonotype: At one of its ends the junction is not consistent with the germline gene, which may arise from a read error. The CDR3 sequence is CAISERPTDMQYF. The CDR3 bases are TGTGCCATCAGTGAGAGGCCCACAGATATGCAGTATTTT. The chain combines TRBV10-3 with TRBJ2-3, with D uncertain. Germline-derived CDR1 and CDR2 are ENHRY and SYGVKD. There are 13 residues in the CDR3.

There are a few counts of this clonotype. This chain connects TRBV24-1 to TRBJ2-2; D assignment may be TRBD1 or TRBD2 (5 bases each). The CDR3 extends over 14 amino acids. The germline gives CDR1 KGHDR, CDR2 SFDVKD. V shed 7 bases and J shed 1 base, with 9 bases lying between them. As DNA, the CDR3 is TGTGCCACCAGAGGGACCGAGAACACCGGGGAGCTGTTTTTT. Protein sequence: CATRGTENTGELFF.

The CDR3 sequence is CASRFDLIYEQYF. The CDR3 region has the DNA TGTGCCAGCAGATTCGACCTGATCTACGAGCAGTACTTC. The chain employs TRBV7-8 and TRBJ2-7; D unresolved. Germline V lookup: CDR1 SGHVS, CDR2 FQNEAQ. The CDR3 has 13 residues. The V end lost 6 bases, the J end lost 3 bases, and 12 bases lay between the germline ends.

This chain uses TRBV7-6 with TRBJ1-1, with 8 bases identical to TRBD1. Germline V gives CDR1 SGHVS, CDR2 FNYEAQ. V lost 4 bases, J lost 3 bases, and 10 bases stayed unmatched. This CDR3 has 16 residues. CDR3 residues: CASSSIWTGKHTEAFF. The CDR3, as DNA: TGTGCCAGCAGCTCGATTTGGACAGGGAAGCACACTGAAGCTTTCTTT. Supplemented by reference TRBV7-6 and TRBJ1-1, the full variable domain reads GAGVSQSPRYKVTKRGQDVALRCDPISGHVSLYWYRQALGQGPEFLTYFNYEAQQDKSGLPNDRFSAERPEGSISTLTIQRTEQRDSAMYRCASSSIWTGKHTEAFFGQGTRLTVV.